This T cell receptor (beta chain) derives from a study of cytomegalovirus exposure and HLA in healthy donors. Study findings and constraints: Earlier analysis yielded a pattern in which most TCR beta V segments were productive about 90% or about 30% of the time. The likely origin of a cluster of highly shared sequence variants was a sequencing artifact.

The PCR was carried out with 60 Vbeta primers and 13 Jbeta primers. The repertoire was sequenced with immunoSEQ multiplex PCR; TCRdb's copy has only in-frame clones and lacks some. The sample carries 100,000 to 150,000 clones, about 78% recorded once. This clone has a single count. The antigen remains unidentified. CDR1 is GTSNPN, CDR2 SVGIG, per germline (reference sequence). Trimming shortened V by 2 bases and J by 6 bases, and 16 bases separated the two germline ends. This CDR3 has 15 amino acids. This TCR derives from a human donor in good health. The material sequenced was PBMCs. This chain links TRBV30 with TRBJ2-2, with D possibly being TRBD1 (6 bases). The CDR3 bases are TGTGCCTGGAGTCATCCGGGACACCCCTCCGGGGAGCTGTTTTTT. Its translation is CAWSHPGHPSGELFF.